What follows are 30 T cell receptor beta chains derived from one specimen sequenced in a study of T cells in Graves' hyperthyroidism and ophthalmopathy. Researchers took RNA transcripts and amplified the TCR beta CDR3 regions from them. First-round RT-PCR of the TCR CDR3 relied on the HTBI primer set. TCRdb fed the multiplex PCR reads into MiXCR, producing one record per CDR3 protein. This repertoire shows more than 550,000 distinct CDR3 sequences, approximately 18% found once; its top ten account for 16%. The sample consisted of blood. The receptors were sampled from a woman aged 45-65 years with Graves' hyperthyroidism that later progressed to Graves' ophthalmopathy.

The V gene is TRBV6-1, the J gene TRBJ2-5, with 12 bases aligning to TRBD2. The V gene end was trimmed by 6 bases and the J gene end by 5 bases; junction bases not matched to a gene: 7. The CDR3 length is 15 residues. Germline CDR1 reads MNHNS; CDR2 reads SASEGT. Written as DNA, the CDR3 is TGTGCCAGCAGACCTAGCGGGGGGGCTTGGGAGACCCAGTACTTC. This sequence encodes CASRPSGGAWETQYF.

This clonotype was recorded many times. The CDR3 spells CASSQRTSVVEQFF. The CDR3 coding sequence is TGTGCCAGCAGCCAGAGGACTAGCGTCGTTGAGCAGTTCTTC. The chain links TRBV3-1 to TRBJ2-1; 9 bases agree with TRBD2. The CDR3 extends over 14 amino acids. Germline V gene sequence: CDR1 LGHDT, CDR2 YNNKEL (reference sequence). V was clipped by 3 bases and J by 9 bases; unmatched bases: 6.

This clonotype showed up many times. V usage is TRBV2 and J usage is TRBJ1-5; D is perhaps TRBD1 (6 bases). This CDR3 region has 15 residues. Germline-derived CDR1 and CDR2 are SNHLY and FYNNEI. V was trimmed by 7 bases and J by 5 bases, leaving 18 bases between them. The CDR3 region is CASMGGTFPHQPQHF. CDR3 nucleotides: TGTGCCAGCATGGGGGGGACATTCCCTCATCAGCCCCAGCATTTT.

V gene TRBV5-1 combines with J gene TRBJ1-1, with TRBD1 as a possible D gene (5 bases). V was shortened by 2 bases and J by 2 bases, with 10 bases between the two germline ends. The CDR3 totals 14 residues. The germline CDR1 and CDR2 sequences are SGHRS and YFSETQ. DNA of the CDR3: TGCGCCAGCAGCTTCGACAGCGGTAACACTGAAGCTTTCTTT. Amino acid sequence: CASSFDSGNTEAFF.

This clonotype was detected many times. The V gene is TRBV30, the J gene TRBJ1-5, with 9 bases aligning to TRBD1. CDR3 length: 14 amino acids. V was clipped by 1 base and J by 6 bases; unmatched bases: 4. CDR1 GTSNPN and CDR2 SVGIG come from the germline V gene (reference sequence). In nucleotides, the CDR3 is TGTGCCTGGAGTGGGGACAGGGTTCGTCAGCCCCAGCATTTT. Protein product: CAWSGDRVRQPQHF.

Turning to this clonotype: A much more abundant neighbour one base away suggests this may be a read error. The rearrangement uses TRBV19 and TRBJ1-1, with D possibly being TRBD1 (6 bases). Germline CDR1 LNHDA, CDR2 SQIVND (reference sequence). This CDR3 contains 14 residues. The CDR3, as DNA: TGTGCCAGTACCGCAGTAGGGGGAGACACTGAAGCTCTCTTT. Translating gives CASTAVGGDTEALF.

This clonotype appeared a few times. The chain couples TRBV5-1 to TRBJ1-5; no clear D gene. CDR3 length equals 15 residues. CDR1 and CDR2 (germline): SGHRS, YFSETQ. V lost 0 bases and J 2 bases, leaving 9 bases between the germline ends. CDR3 sequence (DNA): TGCGCCAGCAGCTTGGATGGGATAGGCAATCAGCCCCAGCATTTT. This encodes CASSLDGIGNQPQHF.

The chain has TRBV7-3 and TRBJ1-2; D is ambiguous. Germline CDR1 reads SGHTA; CDR2 reads FQGTGA. Trimming stripped 8 bases from V and 4 bases from J, with 11 bases between. CDR3 length: 12 residues. The CDR3 DNA sequence: TGTGCCAGCCTAAAAGGCGGCTATGGCTACACCTTC. Amino acids: CASLKGGYGYTF. The entire variable domain, with the rest obtained from reference TRBV7-3 and TRBJ1-2, is as follows: GAGVSQTPSNKVTEKGKYVELRCDPISGHTALYWYRQSLGQGPEFLIYFQGTGAADDSGLPNDRFFAVRPEGSVSTLKIQRTERGDSAVYLCASLKGGYGYTFGSGTRLTVV.

This clonotype has ten or more counts. This sequence joins TRBV30 and TRBJ1-1; 7 bases align to TRBD1. This CDR3 has 13 amino acids. Germline V gene sequence: CDR1 GTSNPN, CDR2 SVGIG (reference sequence). The ends lost 8 bases at V and 2 bases at J; junction bases unmatched: 8. The CDR3 region is CATAGQTNTEAFF. The DNA of the CDR3 is TGTGCCACCGCGGGACAGACCAACACTGAAGCTTTCTTT. Full variable domain (outside the CDR3, taken from reference TRBV30 and TRBJ1-1): SQTIHQWPATLVQPVGSPLSLECTVEGTSNPNLYWYRQAAGRGLQLLFYSVGIGQISSEVPQNLSASRPQDRQFILSSKKLLLSDSGFYLCATAGQTNTEAFFGQGTRLTVV.

This clonotype was observed many times. CDR3 sequence (DNA): TGTGCCTGGAGGAGACAGAGGAATCAGCCCCAGCATTTT. This translates into CAWRRQRNQPQHF. This chain uses TRBV30 with TRBJ1-5; tentative D call: TRBD1 (5 bases). V lost 3 bases, J lost 4 bases, and 10 bases lay in between. CDR1 is GTSNPN, CDR2 SVGIG, per germline (reference sequence). This CDR3 region has 13 residues.

Remarks on this clonotype: A much larger clone sits a single nucleotide away, making a read error possible. The rearrangement joins TRBV11-3 to TRBJ2-2, with a tentative D call TRBD1 (5 bases). The CDR3 totals 15 residues. V lost 0 bases to trimming and J lost 4 bases, with 9 bases between them. CDR1 and CDR2 from the germline V gene are SGHNT and YENEEA. The CDR3 DNA reads TGTGCCAGCAGCTTAGAAGGGGCAACCACCGGGGAGCTGTTTTTT. Translating it yields CASSLEGATTGELFF.

This clonotype was counted a few times. The chain uses TRBV6-2 or TRBV6-3 and TRBJ1-6; D may be TRBD1 (5 bases). Trimming stripped 6 bases from V and 9 bases from J, with 18 bases between. This CDR3 has 15 residues. Per the germline V gene, CDR1 is MNHEY and CDR2 is SVGEGT. This CDR3 reads CASSYEGRAGSPLHF. In nucleotides, the CDR3 is TGTGCCAGCAGCTACGAGGGCAGGGCTGGTTCACCCCTCCACTTT.

This clonotype showed up many times. The CDR3 region has the DNA TGTGCCAGCACCCCCCTCTGGGGAGGCAATCAGCCCCAGCATTTT. This gives the protein CASTPLWGGNQPQHF. The rearrangement joins TRBV27 to TRBJ1-5, with no clear D. The CDR3 runs to 15 residues. In germline, CDR1 is MNHEY, CDR2 SMNVEV (reference sequence). V lost 7 bases to trimming and J lost 2 bases, with 15 bases between them.

Only a few counts were recorded for this clonotype. The chain joins TRBV2 to TRBJ1-5; D is uncertain. V lost 2 bases, J lost 7 bases, and 9 bases lay in between. The CDR3 is 13 residues long. CDR1 and CDR2 (germline): SNHLY, FYNNEI. The CDR3 sequence is CASSEPEMQPQHF. The CDR3 DNA sequence: TGTGCCAGCAGTGAACCGGAGATGCAGCCCCAGCATTTT.

This clonotype was detected only a few times. The rearrangement links TRBV7-9 to TRBJ1-2; D call uncertain. Germline values: CDR1 SEHNR, CDR2 FQNEAQ (reference sequence). This CDR3 comprises 14 residues. V was cut by 3 bases and J by 4 bases, with 12 bases left in between. CDR3 in DNA: TGTGCCAGCAGCTTGGGAGGGAATAGCTATGGCTACACCTTC. Its translation is CASSLGGNSYGYTF.

This clonotype has ten or more counts. V usage is TRBV7-9 and J usage is TRBJ2-1; possibly TRBD2 for D (6 bases). CDR1 and CDR2 (germline): SEHNR, FQNEAQ (reference sequence). The germline V and J ends were trimmed by 4 bases and 0 bases, with 16 bases remaining between them. CDR3 length: 17 residues. The CDR3 region has the DNA TGTGCCAGCAGCTCGTCGGGGGTGGCGACCTCCTACAATGAGCAGTTCTTC. This encodes CASSSSGVATSYNEQFF.

This clonotype was seen many times. The J gene is TRBJ1-1, the V gene TRBV10-3; D is unresolved. This CDR3 has 14 residues. From germline, CDR1 is ENHRY and CDR2 SYGVKD. V was shortened by 7 bases and J by 1 base, with 13 bases between the two germline ends. CDR3 loop: CAITLGRANTEAFF. The CDR3 DNA reads as TGTGCCATCACCCTAGGACGGGCGAACACTGAAGCTTTCTTT.

This clonotype has a handful of counts. This chain connects TRBV6-1 to TRBJ2-1; 9 bases line up with TRBD2. From germline, CDR1 is MNHNS and CDR2 SASEGT. CDR3 size: 16 residues. V gave up 6 bases and J gave up 1 base; unmatched junction bases: 7. The chain's CDR3 is CASRPSGGQSYNEQFF. The CDR3 DNA is TGTGCCAGCAGACCCAGCGGGGGGCAATCCTACAATGAGCAGTTCTTC.

This rearrangement joins TRBV5-1 to TRBJ1-3; D is ambiguous. V gave up 5 bases and J gave up 0 bases, with 12 bases separating them. The CDR3 contains 15 residues. The germline CDR1 and CDR2 sequences are SGHRS and YFSETQ. The CDR3 region has the DNA TGCGCCAGCAGTGGTGGGTCCCGCTCTGGAAACACCATATATTTT. This encodes CASSGGSRSGNTIYF.

Many counts were recorded for this clonotype. The V call is TRBV11-2, the J call TRBJ1-6, with 10 bases aligning to TRBD1. Per germline, CDR1 SGHAT and CDR2 FQNNGV. The CDR3 is made up of 15 amino acids. The V gene end was trimmed by 5 bases and the J gene end by 10 bases; junction bases not matched to a gene: 8. CDR3 nucleotides: TGTGCCAGCAGCCGAGGCGGGACAGGGGACTCACCCCTCCACTTT. Its translation: CASSRGGTGDSPLHF.

This clonotype was detected many times. This chain links TRBV2 with TRBJ2-7; possibly TRBD1 for D (6 bases). The germline V and J ends were trimmed by 3 bases and 2 bases, with 11 bases remaining between them. Germline CDR1 is SNHLY and CDR2 is FYNNEI. The CDR3 covers 14 residues. Written as DNA, the CDR3 is TGTGCCAGCAGTGAGGGCAGGGGCCCCTACGAGCAGTACTTC. Protein product: CASSEGRGPYEQYF.

The V and J genes are TRBV4-1 and TRBJ1-4, with D hard to call. The germline gives CDR1 MGHRA, CDR2 YSYEKL. V dropped 0 bases and J dropped 5 bases, with 16 bases sitting between them. This CDR3 contains 17 residues. CDR3 sequence: CASSQEEGDTPNEKLFF. CDR3 coding DNA: TGCGCCAGCAGCCAAGAGGAGGGAGACACACCAAATGAAAAACTGTTTTTT.

This clonotype turned up a few times. This sequence joins TRBV7-9 and TRBJ2-5, with D possibly TRBD2 on 5 matching bases. Germline V gene lookup returns CDR1 SEHNR and CDR2 FQNEAQ (reference sequence). Between the trimmed V and J ends, which lost 5 bases and 5 bases, there was a span of 18 bases. This CDR3 is 15 amino acids long. The chain's CDR3 is CASSKSGQPGETQYF. The CDR3 coding sequence is TGTGCCAGCAGCAAAAGCGGTCAACCCGGGGAGACCCAGTACTTC.

The CDR3, as DNA: TGTGCCAGCAGTACCCGCCTCCCCGCGGGGGATAGCACAGATACGCAGTATTTT. Translating it yields CASSTRLPAGDSTDTQYF. The chain links TRBV6-1 to TRBJ2-3; 7 nucleotides agree with TRBD2. The V and J ends lost 5 bases and 0 bases, in that order; junction bases with no gene match: 14. There are 18 residues in the CDR3. The germline V gene has CDR1 MNHNS and CDR2 SASEGT.

This clonotype was counted only a few times. The chain is built from TRBV11-2 and TRBJ1-3; 9 nucleotides line up with TRBD1. The CDR3 runs 16 residues. With V trimmed by 4 bases and J by 3 bases, 7 bases remained unmatched. Germline CDR1 reads SGHAT; CDR2 reads FQNNGV. CDR3 DNA sequence: TGTGCCAGCAGCTCCGACAGGGGGTTACTTGGAAACACCATATATTTT. It is translated as CASSSDRGLLGNTIYF.

About this clonotype: This may be a read error, as it is one base from a much larger clone. This rearrangement joins TRBV7-3 to TRBJ2-3; TRBD2 matches at 15 bases. Germline CDR1 SGHTA, CDR2 FQGTGA. This CDR3 region has 20 residues. CDR3 nucleotides: TGTGCCAGCAGCTTTCGGACTAGCGGGGGGGTAGGGAAATACACAGATACGCAGTGTTTT. Its translation: CASSFRTSGGVGKYTDTQCF.

This clonotype was counted many times. V usage is TRBV5-1 and J usage is TRBJ2-3; 10 nucleotides match TRBD1. The CDR3 has 16 residues. Germline CDR1 is SGHRS and CDR2 is YFSETQ. With V trimmed by 4 bases and J by 1 base, 6 bases remained unmatched. The CDR3 loop is CASSATGGVGTDTQYF. CDR3 nucleotide sequence: TGCGCCAGCAGCGCGACAGGGGGCGTCGGCACAGATACGCAGTATTTT.

The V call is TRBV6-2 or TRBV6-3, the J call TRBJ2-3; TRBD1 or TRBD2 may be the D gene (6 bases each). Between the trimmed V and J ends, which lost 4 bases and 4 bases, there was a span of 21 bases. There are 17 residues in the CDR3. CDR1 is MNHEY, CDR2 SVGEGT, per germline. Written as DNA, the CDR3 is TGTGCCAGCAGTTTCCGGAATCATGGGGGGCGCGCAGATACGCAGTATTTT. Translated: CASSFRNHGGRADTQYF.

This clonotype was detected many times. V usage is TRBV18 and J usage is TRBJ2-1, with D possibly being TRBD2 (7 bases). The CDR3 is 15 residues long. Germline assignment: CDR1 KGHSH and CDR2 LQKENI. Trimming shortened V by 6 bases and J by 4 bases, and 16 bases separated the two germline ends. The DNA for the CDR3 is TGTGCCAGCTCCTTCCTCGCGGGGGCTTACAATGAGCAGTTCTTC. It encodes CASSFLAGAYNEQFF.

The chain links TRBV20-1 to TRBJ1-4, with 11 bases identical to TRBD1. Germline CDR1 reads DFQATT; CDR2 reads SNEGSKA (reference sequence). CDR3 length: 15 residues. V gave up 5 bases and J gave up 10 bases; unmatched junction bases: 12. The CDR3 sequence is CSAQDPGTGGTKLFF. The CDR3 nucleotides read TGCAGTGCTCAAGACCCCGGGACAGGGGGTACAAAACTGTTTTTT.